This T cell receptor (beta chain) stems from a study of blood T cell repertoires in COVID-19 (dated by TCRdb to the early 2020s). About the full investigation: Samples covering the acute and convalescent phases of COVID-19 were provided by collaborators in the United States, Italy and Spain. A de-identified subject ID, COVID-19 status, age in years and sex were almost always included in the sample metadata. The repertoires were released in a freely available public database meant as a resource for research on the immune response to SARS-CoV-2. The dataset comprised deeply sampled blood TCRbeta repertoires from subjects exposed to, actively infected with, or recovered from COVID-19. The samples were drawn from two sources: the first 160 participants of the ongoing ImmuneRACE study, and over 950 subjects contributed by 6 global collaborators. The material from the prospective study consisted of cDNA or gDNA derived from T cells, B-cell-depleted T cells, or PBMCs. Where HLA class I and class II types were available, the types were taken from metadata supplied by the sample provider, not from assay-based typing.

TCRbeta CDR3 regions were amplified from genomic DNA using the immunoSEQ Assay, a bias-controlled multiplex PCR. In the source study's methods: Nucleated cell counts per sample were estimated from amplification of reference gene primers within the assay. To quantify the absolute abundance of each unique TCRbeta CDR3 rearrangement, sequence reads were collapsed and filtered. Productive Simpson clonality was computed per sample as the square root of Simpson's diversity index over productive rearrangements. TCRdb mirrors the immuneACCESS table, restricted to in-frame sequences. Some clones are absent from its copies; in checked studies, under half trace to an unresolved V gene, and the reason for the others is unknown. V, J and clone size are those of that table, while D and trimming were read from the DNA. Recorded for this sample are roughly 180,000 clones; 60% to 85% of them occurred a single time. Clones ranked in the top ten supply around 8.9% of the sample.

Whole blood was collected in K2EDTA tubes by collaborating institutions according to the institutions' own protocols. For TCRbeta analysis, collaborators shipped samples in one of three forms: frozen whole blood, isolated PBMCs, or DNA extracted from either of those sample types. As to this clone: No cognate antigen has been identified for it. Base qualities are not recorded, but no much larger clone differs from it by a single base.

The research as a whole found: Clinical and demographic metadata were provided uncurated, with the amount varying by source and participant.

The clonotype was recovered from a woman aged 50 to 60 with active or convalescent COVID-19. Material for sequencing was peripheral blood.

The nucleotide sequence is given as TGTGCCAGCAGTTTAGTCACAGGGTACGAGCAGTACTTC. Translated, it gives CASSLVTGYEQYF. This chain is built from TRBV12-3 or TRBV12-4 and TRBJ2-7, and perhaps TRBD1 as D gene, on 6 matching bases. Trimming at the junction amounts to 1 base on V and 4 bases on J, and the germline ends lie 8 bases apart. Measured from the cysteine to the phenylalanine, the CDR3 is 13 residues long. The entry retains the CDR3 DNA only, 39 bases that are in frame from base 1.